This TCR beta chain was captured in a study of T cells in Graves' hyperthyroidism and ophthalmopathy. Study-wide results and limits: Ophthalmopathy and stable hyperthyroidism were told apart by a 13 V-J model. Appearing also in blood were most of the thyroid clonotypes expanded above 0.001.

Exclusion of patients followed from uncontrolled infection, other autoimmune disease, pregnancy or lactation. This clonotype was detected ten times or more. The antigen is not known. The CDR3 is 14 amino acids. Germline V gene sequence: CDR1 SGHTA, CDR2 FQGNSA. The germline V and J ends were trimmed by 2 bases and 4 bases, with 9 bases remaining between them. RNA transcripts yielded amplified TCR beta CDR3 regions. A first-round RT-PCR of the TCR CDR3 used the HTBI primer set. In TCRdb, the multiplex PCR reads were re-called with MiXCR into one record per CDR3 protein. The sample has some 350,000 distinct CDR3 sequences; around a sixth are singletons.

The sample taken for sequencing was blood. The receptor's source is a woman aged 18-30 years with Graves' hyperthyroidism that later progressed to Graves' ophthalmopathy. The chain links TRBV7-2 to TRBJ2-1; tentative D call: TRBD2 (6 bases). The CDR3 region is CASSLRGAYNEQFF. The CDR3 nucleotides read TGTGCCAGCAGCTTACGCGGGGCGTACAATGAGCAGTTCTTC.